The clone carrying this T cell receptor (beta chain) was recorded many times. Its antigen is not identified. V was shortened by 1 base and J by 1 base, with 20 bases between the two germline ends. Germline values: CDR1 SGHAT, CDR2 FQNNGV. The CDR3 loop spans 19 amino acids. Disease duration under 2 months; hyperthyroidism patients were aged 18 to 65. These data originate in a study of T cells in Graves' hyperthyroidism and ophthalmopathy. Amplified TCR beta CDR3 regions derived from RNA transcripts. First-round RT-PCR with HTBI primers amplified the TCR CDR3 region. One entry per CDR3 protein, called by TCRdb with MiXCR from the multiplex PCR reads. This sample yields around 690,000 distinct CDR3 sequences, of which 15% to 20% are seen a single time; less than 20% belongs to the top ten. Broader study findings: Ophthalmopathy got predicted by the model a median approximately 6.4 months before its onset.

The TCR originated in a man over 45 with Graves' hyperthyroidism. The sequenced sample consisted of blood. V is TRBV11-2 and J is TRBJ2-1, with D maybe TRBD1 (6 bases). The CDR3 sequence: CASSLVGRGPPRSYNEQFF. Here the CDR3 DNA reads TGTGCCAGCAGCTTAGTTGGCAGGGGACCTCCCCGGTCCTACAATGAGCAGTTCTTC.